This is a list of T cell receptor beta chains from one sample in a study of shared clonotypes between healthy human individuals. TCRdb's table, derived via immunoSEQ multiplex PCR, lists solely in-frame clones and lacks some. In the table there are over 1.5 million clones, approximately 98% of which are singletons. Sequencing was carried out using naive CD4+ T cells sorted from blood. These receptors were obtained from a young man in good health. Each CDR3 is given with its conserved first and last residue. A D gene is named only where the DNA matches it firmly. Expanded clones get a size class; other rows say once, few or many, or leave the size out.

clone_size | j_call | d_call | v_call | cdr3_nt | cdr3_aa
- | TRBJ2-1 | TRBD2 | TRBV5-1 | TGCGCCAGCAGCTTGGAGACTAGCGGTGACAATGAGCAGTTCTTC | CASSLETSGDNEQFF
- | TRBJ1-4 | TRBD1 | TRBV7-9 | TGTGCCAGCAGCTGGACAGGGGAGGATGAAAAACTGTTTTTT | CASSWTGEDEKLFF
- | TRBJ2-7 | - | TRBV29-1 | TGCAGCGTTGGGGGTCAAGAGCAGTACTTC | CSVGGQEQYF
- | TRBJ1-2 | - | TRBV2 | TGTGCCAGCAGTGAATCGGGGGCGCGGGACTCAAGATTC | CASSESGARDSRF
once | TRBJ2-3 | TRBD2 | TRBV10-3 | TGTGCCATCAGTAGCGGGGGGGTGGAAGCAGATACGCAGTATTTT | CAISSGGVEADTQYF
- | TRBJ2-7 | TRBD1 | TRBV5-1 | TGCGCCAGCAGCCCGGGACAGGGCGCTCGAGTGGAGCAGTACTTC | CASSPGQGARVEQYF
- | TRBJ2-7 | - | TRBV5-1 | TGCGCCAGCAGCCCGGGACTTTTACTTTACGAGCAGTACTTC | CASSPGLLLYEQYF
- | TRBJ2-7 | - | TRBV21-1 | TGTGCCAGCAGCAAAGGAGGGACAGCCGCCGGGACCTACGAGCAGTACTTC | CASSKGGTAAGTYEQYF
- | TRBJ1-2 | - | TRBV5-1 | TGCGCCAGCAGTGGGCTCCCCCTCGACGAGGGCAGGGGCTACACCTTC | CASSGLPLDEGRGYTF
- | TRBJ2-1 | TRBD2 | TRBV5-6 | TGTGCCAGCAGCTTGTATCGGACTAGCTCATACAATGAGCAGTTCTTC | CASSLYRTSSYNEQFF
- | TRBJ2-3 | TRBD1 | TRBV5-1 | TGCGCCAGCAGCTGGGGACAGGGGAGCCCAGATACGCAGTATTTT | CASSWGQGSPDTQYF
- | TRBJ2-2 | TRBD2 | TRBV9 | TGTGCCAGCAGCGCCCCACCTAGCGGGAGAGGGTCGAATTTAAACACCGGGGAGCTGTTTTTT | CASSAPPSGRGSNLNTGELFF
- | TRBJ2-7 | - | TRBV30 | TGTGCCTGGACCCGGGACGGCGGCTACGAGCAGTACTTC | CAWTRDGGYEQYF